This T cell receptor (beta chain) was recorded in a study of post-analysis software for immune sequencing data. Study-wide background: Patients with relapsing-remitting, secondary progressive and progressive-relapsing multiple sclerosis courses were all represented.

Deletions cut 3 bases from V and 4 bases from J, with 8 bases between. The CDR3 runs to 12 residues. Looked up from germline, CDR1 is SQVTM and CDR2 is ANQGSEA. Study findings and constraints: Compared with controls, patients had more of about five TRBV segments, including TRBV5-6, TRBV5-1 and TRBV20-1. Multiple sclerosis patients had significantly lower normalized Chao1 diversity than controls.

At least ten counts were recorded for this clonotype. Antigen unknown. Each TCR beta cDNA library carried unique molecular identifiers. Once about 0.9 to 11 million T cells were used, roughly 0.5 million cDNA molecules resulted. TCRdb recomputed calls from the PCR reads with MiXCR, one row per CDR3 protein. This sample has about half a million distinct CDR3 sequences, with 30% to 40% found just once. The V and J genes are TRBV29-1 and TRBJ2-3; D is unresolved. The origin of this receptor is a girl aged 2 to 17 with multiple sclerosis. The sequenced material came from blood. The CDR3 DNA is TGCAGCGTTGAGTGGGCAGCAGATACGCAGTATTTT. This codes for CSVEWAADTQYF.